Below are 15 T cell receptor beta chains sequenced from a single sample in a study of OX40 agonist ivuxolimab in advanced cancers. Produced via immunoSEQ multiplex PCR; TCRdb's table is partial and in-frame only. Among about 83,000 clones listed, 92% were seen once. The sample in question was CD4+ or CD8+ T cells sorted from blood, obtained in a trial of the OX40 agonist ivuxolimab. These receptors were collected from an adult with an advanced solid tumor such as melanoma, head and neck, liver or kidney cancer.

This rearrangement joins TRBV7-9 to TRBJ2-1; 8 bases line up with TRBD2. The CDR3 has 15 amino acids. V gave up 8 bases and J gave up 2 bases; unmatched junction bases: 8. The germline V gene has CDR1 SEHNR and CDR2 FQNEAQ (reference sequence). In DNA form, the CDR3 reads TGTGCCAGCCCAGACCGGGGGGGACCCTACAATGAGCAGTTCTTC. It codes for CASPDRGGPYNEQFF. The complete variable domain, with remaining parts taken from reference TRBV7-9 and TRBJ2-1, reads DTGVSQNPRHKITKRGQNVTFRCDPISEHNRLYWYRQTLGQGPEFLTYFQNEAQLEKSRLLSDRFSAERPKGSFSTLEIQRTEQGDSAMYLCASPDRGGPYNEQFFGPGTRLTVL.

This chain links TRBV4-1 with TRBJ2-2; D may be TRBD2 (6 bases). This CDR3 region has 14 residues. From germline, CDR1 is MGHRA and CDR2 YSYEKL. Trimming left V 4 bases short and J 6 bases short, with 12 bases between. The CDR3 nucleotides are TGCGCCAGCAGCCTTATAGGGGAGGCCGGGGAGCTGTTTTTT. Translated: CASSLIGEAGELFF.

The gene calls are TRBV2 and TRBJ1-1, with 7 bases identical to TRBD1. The CDR3 is made up of 12 amino acids. The J segment lost 6 bases and the V segment lost 9 bases, leaving 7 bases of the junction unmatched. CDR1 and CDR2 (germline): SNHLY, FYNNEI. The CDR3 nucleotides read TGTGCCAGGGAGACAGGGCGCCCTGAAGCTTTCTTT. As protein: CARETGRPEAFF.

The rearrangement uses TRBV30 and TRBJ2-7; D is unresolved. The CDR3 is made up of 10 amino acids. Deletions cut 2 bases from V and 5 bases from J, with 4 bases between. The germline V gene has CDR1 GTSNPN and CDR2 SVGIG (reference sequence). The DNA for the CDR3 is TGTGCCTGGAGTCTTGACGAGCAGTACTTC. Translating gives CAWSLDEQYF.

This chain links TRBV27 with TRBJ1-2; 8 bases are a match to TRBD1. Germline values: CDR1 MNHEY, CDR2 SMNVEV (reference sequence). With 8 bases clipped from V and 4 bases from J, the junction kept 9 bases outside the gene matches. The CDR3 is made up of 14 amino acids. CDR3 region: CASYPGGLGYGYTF. The CDR3 bases are TGTGCCAGCTACCCAGGGGGCCTTGGCTATGGCTACACCTTC.

In its sample, this clone was seen once. The chain combines TRBV7-9 with TRBJ2-3, with 7 bases lining up with TRBD1. Germline-derived CDR1 and CDR2 are SEHNR and FQNEAQ (reference sequence). The CDR3 has 16 residues. V dropped 1 base and J dropped 3; count of bases not matched to a gene: 7. The CDR3 spells CASSLESGQVTDTQYF. In DNA, the CDR3 is TGTGCCAGCAGCTTAGAATCCGGACAGGTGACAGATACGCAGTATTTT.

The chain employs TRBV6-5 and TRBJ1-1; a possible D gene is TRBD1 (6 bases). V was trimmed by 1 base and J by 7 bases, leaving 16 bases between them. This CDR3 is 15 amino acids long. Germline V gene sequence: CDR1 MNHEY, CDR2 SVGAGI. The DNA of the CDR3 is TGTGCCAGCAGTTACTTCACCCAGGGGATTGATGAAGCTTTCTTT. Its translation is CASSYFTQGIDEAFF.

This clone has a single count. This chain connects TRBV5-6 to TRBJ1-1; D possibly corresponds to TRBD1 (5 bases). The ends were cut back, 3 bases at V and 7 bases at J, with 22 bases in the middle. This CDR3 comprises 16 residues. The germline gives CDR1 SGHDT, CDR2 YYEEEE. The CDR3 reads CASSSIVGVGPGEAFF. CDR3 DNA sequence: TGTGCCAGCAGCTCCATAGTGGGGGTGGGCCCCGGTGAAGCTTTCTTT.

V is TRBV7-6 and J is TRBJ1-6; the D is unclear. V was trimmed by 0 bases and J by 10 bases, leaving 13 bases between them. The CDR3 length is 15 residues. The germline V gene has CDR1 SGHVS and CDR2 FNYEAQ. CDR3 DNA: TGTGCCAGCAGCTTAGCTGCTGCGGGCGGCTCACCCCTCCACTTT. Its protein is CASSLAAAGGSPLHF.

A single count supports this clone. The genes are TRBV6-1 and TRBJ1-1; D gene uncertain. The CDR3 contains 15 residues. V lost 7 bases, J lost 4 bases, and 19 bases lay in between. The germline V gene has CDR1 MNHNS and CDR2 SASEGT. CDR3 region: CASNPFPDPGTEAFF. The CDR3 DNA follows: TGTGCCAGCAACCCCTTCCCGGACCCGGGCACTGAAGCTTTCTTT.

The V call is TRBV27, the J call TRBJ1-2; 12 bases line up with TRBD1. There are 16 residues in the CDR3. CDR1 is MNHEY and CDR2 is SMNVEV in the germline V gene (reference sequence). The V and J ends lost 3 bases and 5 bases, in that order; junction bases with no gene match: 7. CDR3: CASSLAGTGGGYGYTF. CDR3 DNA: TGTGCCAGCAGTTTGGCCGGGACAGGGGGCGGGTATGGCTACACCTTC.

The count of this clone is one. This chain connects TRBV5-6 to TRBJ2-3; the D call may be TRBD1 or TRBD2 (6 bases each). The germline CDR1 and CDR2 sequences are SGHDT and YYEEEE. The CDR3 length is 14 residues. V was shortened by 4 bases and J by 7 bases, with 16 bases between the two germline ends. CDR3 nucleotide sequence: TGTGCCAGCAGCCCGGGGGCGCTTGGTCATACGCAGTATTTT. Translating gives CASSPGALGHTQYF.

The chain links TRBV5-4 to TRBJ1-6, with D uncertain. This CDR3 has 14 amino acids. Trimming removed 4 bases from V and 8 bases from J, with 13 bases in between. Germline lookup yields CDR1 SGHNT and CDR2 YYREEE (reference sequence). CDR3 bases: TGTGCCAGCAGCGGTGGACCGGCGGATTCACCCCTCCACTTT. This codes for CASSGGPADSPLHF.

V usage is TRBV11-2 and J usage is TRBJ1-2; 9 bases match TRBD1. Germline V gives CDR1 SGHAT, CDR2 FQNNGV. J gave up 2 bases and V 1 base, and 8 bases lay outside the gene matches. This CDR3 spans 17 amino acids. CDR3: CASSLAGLTGGNYGYTF. CDR3 nucleotide sequence: TGTGCCAGCAGCTTAGCGGGGTTAACAGGGGGCAACTATGGCTACACCTTC. Combining the CDR3 with reference TRBV11-2 and TRBJ1-2 gives the whole variable domain EAGVAQSPRYKIIEKRQSVAFWCNPISGHATLYWYQQILGQGPKLLIQFQNNGVVDDSQLPKDRFSAERLKGVDSTLKIQPAKLEDSAVYLCASSLAGLTGGNYGYTFGSGTRLTVV.

CDR3 nucleotide sequence: TGCGCCAGCAGCGGGGGCGGCGGGTACACTGAAGCTTTCTTT. Amino acids: CASSGGGGYTEAFF. The V and J genes are TRBV4-1 and TRBJ1-1, with D possibly being TRBD1 (6 bases). V was trimmed by 5 bases and J by 3 bases, leaving 13 bases between them. Germline CDR1 is MGHRA and CDR2 is YSYEKL. There are 14 residues in the CDR3.